The 25 T cell receptor beta chains in this list originate from one sample, sequenced in a study of T cells in Graves' hyperthyroidism and ophthalmopathy. Amplified TCR beta CDR3 regions derived from RNA transcripts. An initial round of RT-PCR targeting the TCR CDR3 relied on the HTBI primer set. Via MiXCR, TCRdb re-called the multiplex PCR reads, giving one row per CDR3 protein. Among around 690,000 distinct CDR3 sequences listed, about 18% were seen once. The sequenced material came from blood. The receptors were gathered from a man aged 45 to 65 with Graves' hyperthyroidism.

This clonotype came up many times. V is TRBV10-3 and J is TRBJ2-7; D assignment may be TRBD1 or TRBD2 (6 bases each). The germline CDR1 and CDR2 sequences are ENHRY and SYGVKD. Trimming stripped 3 bases from V and 4 bases from J, with 13 bases between. There are 14 residues in the CDR3. CDR3 DNA: TGTGCCATCAGTGAAGGGGGGCGCAAATACGAGCAGTACTTC. Translation: CAISEGGRKYEQYF.

This clonotype was detected ten times or more. The rearrangement joins TRBV6-2 or TRBV6-3 to TRBJ2-1; TRBD2 matches at 9 bases. CDR1 is MNHEY and CDR2 is SVGEGT in the germline V gene. The V segment lost 7 bases and the J segment 2 bases; nucleotides outside the gene matches: 12. This CDR3 spans 17 amino acids. CDR3 loop: CASTDPGLAGTYNEQFF. CDR3 in DNA: TGTGCCAGCACAGACCCTGGGCTAGCGGGAACCTACAATGAGCAGTTCTTC.

This chain links TRBV7-9 with TRBJ1-4; a weak D match, TRBD1 (5 bases). Germline CDR1 reads SEHNR; CDR2 reads FQNEAQ (reference sequence). V lost 4 bases, J lost 8 bases, and 17 bases lay in between. There are 15 residues in the CDR3. Here the CDR3 DNA reads TGTGCCAGCAGCTCCCGGGGGGTGTCTGAGGAAAAACTGTTTTTT. It yields the protein CASSSRGVSEEKLFF.

Details on this clonotype: A much more abundant neighbour one base away suggests this may be a read error. The V call is TRBV6-9, the J call TRBJ2-1; D uncertain. Trimming pared 3 bases from V and 4 bases from J, leaving 10 bases between. Germline CDR1 MNHGY, CDR2 SVAAGI. The CDR3 consists of 14 residues. As DNA, the CDR3 is TGTGCCAGCAGTTACTTGGCTACTTACAATGAGCAGTTCTTC. It encodes CASSYLATYNEQFF.

This clonotype was found a few times. The chain joins TRBV9 to TRBJ1-2; possible D gene TRBD1, 6 bases. V was trimmed by 0 bases and J by 4 bases, leaving 16 bases between them. The CDR3 has 16 residues. Per germline, CDR1 SGDLS and CDR2 YYNGEE. As DNA, the CDR3 is TGTGCCAGCAGCGTAGGGATCCGGGACACCATCTATGGCTACACCTTC. This codes for CASSVGIRDTIYGYTF.

This clonotype appeared a few times. The chain has TRBV4-1 and TRBJ2-1, with 9 bases identical to TRBD1. Germline V gene lookup returns CDR1 MGHRA and CDR2 YSYEKL. The CDR3 is 15 residues long. With V trimmed by 2 bases and J by 2 bases, 1 base remained unmatched. The CDR3 is CASSQWTGAYNEQFF. The DNA of the CDR3 is TGCGCCAGCAGCCAATGGACAGGGGCCTACAATGAGCAGTTCTTC.

Many counts were recorded for this clonotype. This chain joins TRBV28 and TRBJ1-4; 11 positions agree with TRBD1. With 7 bases clipped from V and 8 bases from J, the junction kept 12 bases outside the gene matches. Germline assignment: CDR1 MDHEN and CDR2 SYDVKM. The CDR3 covers 16 residues. In DNA form, the CDR3 reads TGTGCCAGCACTCCAGGGGGACAGGGGGGTGACGAAAAACTGTTTTTT. This sequence encodes CASTPGGQGGDEKLFF.

The sample holds many counts of this clonotype. The rearrangement uses TRBV12-3 or TRBV12-4 and TRBJ1-5; D gene unclear. The CDR3 is 15 residues long. Trimming shortened V by 8 bases and J by 2 bases, and 16 bases separated the two germline ends. As DNA, the CDR3 is TGTGCCAGCGGTCGGTGGGCGGAGGGCAATCAGCCCCAGCATTTT. Translated, it gives CASGRWAEGNQPQHF.

The chain joins TRBV28 to TRBJ1-5; D possibly corresponds to TRBD1 (5 bases). Trimming removed 1 base from V and 1 base from J, with 14 bases in between. Germline loops: CDR1 MDHEN, CDR2 SYDVKM. The CDR3 runs to 17 residues. CDR3 protein: CASSLFQGQGSNQPQHF. DNA for the CDR3: TGTGCCAGCAGTTTATTCCAGGGCCAGGGAAGCAATCAGCCCCAGCATTTT.

This clonotype came up a few times. The V and J genes are TRBV27 and TRBJ1-5; D is possibly TRBD1 (6 bases). Between the trimmed V and J ends, which lost 3 bases and 5 bases, there was a span of 8 bases. Germline V gene data show CDR1 as MNHEY and CDR2 as SMNVEV (reference sequence). The CDR3 consists of 13 residues. The CDR3 spells CASSFQGHQPQHF. The DNA for the CDR3 is TGTGCCAGCAGTTTTCAGGGGCATCAGCCCCAGCATTTT.

The chain links TRBV7-6 to TRBJ1-5, with 8 bases lining up with TRBD1. This CDR3 spans 17 amino acids. The trim removed 1 base at V and 7 bases at J, leaving 12 bases unmatched. The germline V gene has CDR1 SGHVS and CDR2 FNYEAQ. As DNA, the CDR3 is TGTGCCAGCAGCTTAGTGCCTGTGGCAGGGGGCGACCAGCCCCAGCATTTT. It encodes CASSLVPVAGGDQPQHF.

This clonotype was seen ten or more times. The chain combines TRBV7-2 with TRBJ1-2; 8 positions match TRBD1. The CDR3 runs 14 residues. CDR1 and CDR2 from the germline V gene are SGHTA and FQGNSA. V lost 5 bases and J lost 5; bases outside the gene matches: 7. CDR3 nucleotide sequence: TGTGCCAGCAGCCCCTCCCAGGGGGCTTATGGCTACACCTTC. This translates into CASSPSQGAYGYTF. The variable domain in full, completed from reference TRBV7-2 and TRBJ1-2, reads GAGVSQSPSNKVTEKGKDVELRCDPISGHTALYWYRQSLGQGLEFLIYFQGNSAPDKSGLPSDRFSAERTGGSVSTLTIQRTQQEDSAVYLCASSPSQGAYGYTFGSGTRLTVV.

The V and J genes are TRBV28 and TRBJ1-1; D call uncertain. Germline V gives CDR1 MDHEN, CDR2 SYDVKM. V was cut by 5 bases and J by 6 bases, with 13 bases left in between. This CDR3 has 13 residues. CDR3: CASSPSSYPEAFF. The DNA for the CDR3 is TGTGCCAGCAGTCCCAGCTCGTACCCTGAAGCTTTCTTT.

This clonotype was seen at least ten times. The V and J genes are TRBV7-8 and TRBJ2-4; D is perhaps TRBD2 (5 bases). This CDR3 has 13 amino acids. Germline lookup yields CDR1 SGHVS and CDR2 FQNEAQ. The V end was cut by 5 bases, the J end by 1 base, with 6 bases between. The CDR3: CASSPGAKNIQYF. CDR3 bases: TGTGCCAGCAGCCCGGGGGCCAAAAACATTCAGTACTTC.

The chain employs TRBV6-2 or TRBV6-3 and TRBJ2-1, with a tentative D call TRBD1 (8 bases). Germline V gives CDR1 MNHEY, CDR2 SVGEGT. V dropped 2 bases and J dropped 3 bases, with 17 bases sitting between them. This CDR3 is 17 amino acids long. CDR3 bases: TGTGCCAGCAGTTACGGACAGGGAGGGGGCCTCTACAATGAGCAGTTCTTC. Its translation: CASSYGQGGGLYNEQFF.

The CDR3: CASSFFQGAQPQHF. The CDR3 nucleotides read TGTGCCAGCAGTTTCTTCCAGGGAGCTCAGCCCCAGCATTTT. This chain connects TRBV28 to TRBJ1-5; TRBD1 might be the D (5 bases). Germline CDR1 and CDR2: MDHEN and SYDVKM. Trimming left V 3 bases short and J 6 bases short, with 12 bases between. This CDR3 is 14 amino acids long.

This clonotype was observed many times. The chain recombines TRBV27 with TRBJ2-7, with no clear D. CDR1 is MNHEY and CDR2 is SMNVEV in the germline V gene (reference sequence). Trimming left V 3 bases short and J 2 bases short, with 8 bases between. The CDR3 consists of 13 residues. CDR3 protein: CASSFSYTYEQYF. DNA of the CDR3: TGTGCCAGCAGTTTTTCCTACACCTACGAGCAGTACTTC.

Note on this clonotype: A read error may be the cause here, since a much bigger clone is one base away. The chain carries TRBV5-1 and TRBJ2-7; D possibly corresponds to TRBD2 (7 bases). CDR1 and CDR2 from the germline V gene are SGHRS and YFSETQ. The CDR3 runs to 14 residues. Trimming removed 3 bases at V and 5 bases at J, with 15 bases between. DNA of the CDR3: TGCGCCAGCAGCTACGGGGGGCCAACCCACGAGCAGTACTTC. It is translated as CASSYGGPTHEQYF.

This clonotype was detected only a few times. The chain combines TRBV18 with TRBJ2-7; D not certain. Per germline, CDR1 KGHSH and CDR2 LQKENI. V was trimmed by 0 bases and J by 2 bases, leaving 11 bases between them. The CDR3 is made up of 15 amino acids. CDR3 sequence: CASSPPEWETYEQYF. CDR3 DNA sequence: TGTGCCAGCTCACCACCGGAGTGGGAAACCTACGAGCAGTACTTC.

This clonotype occurred many times. V and J are TRBV2 and TRBJ2-7; D may be TRBD2 (6 bases). Germline CDR1 and CDR2: SNHLY and FYNNEI. The CDR3 is 14 residues long. V shed 2 bases and J shed 0 bases, with 8 bases lying between them. Here the CDR3 DNA reads TGTGCCAGCAGTGAATGGAGGGTCTCCTACGAGCAGTACTTC. This sequence encodes CASSEWRVSYEQYF.

Comments on this clonotype: The junction departs from the called germline gene at one end, perhaps through a read error. The genes are TRBV7-9 and TRBJ1-1; D gene unclear. There are 13 residues in the CDR3. Germline V gene lookup returns CDR1 SEHNR and CDR2 FQNEAQ (reference sequence). The CDR3 reads CASSRTTNTEASF. The CDR3 DNA sequence: TGTGCCAGCAGCCGGACTACGAACACTGAAGCTTCCTTT.

The chain employs TRBV6-2 or TRBV6-3 and TRBJ2-1; TRBD2 matches at 14 bases. V was pared by 4 bases and J by 8 bases, with 10 bases of the junction left unmatched. This CDR3 spans 17 amino acids. Germline CDR1 reads MNHEY; CDR2 reads SVGEGT. The CDR3 sequence is CASSLTGTSGSKDEQFF. The CDR3 DNA follows: TGTGCCAGCAGTTTGACCGGGACTAGCGGGAGTAAGGATGAGCAGTTCTTC.

The J gene is TRBJ2-1, the V gene TRBV5-1, with TRBD1 as a possible D gene (7 bases). Trimming removed 4 bases at V and 9 bases at J, with 23 bases between. CDR1 is SGHRS and CDR2 is YFSETQ in the germline V gene. The CDR3 consists of 16 residues. DNA of the CDR3: TGCGCCAGCAGCAGGTGGGGGTGGCAGGGGGGTGGTGAGCAGTTCTTC. Translated, it gives CASSRWGWQGGGEQFF.

This clonotype was seen at least ten times. The chain has TRBV5-1 and TRBJ1-5; a weak D match, TRBD1 (5 bases). V was shortened by 0 bases and J by 0 bases, with 7 bases between the two germline ends. Looked up from germline, CDR1 is SGHRS and CDR2 is YFSETQ. The CDR3 runs 15 residues. CDR3 sequence: CASSLEGLSNQPQHF. CDR3 in DNA: TGCGCCAGCAGCTTGGAGGGACTTAGCAATCAGCCCCAGCATTTT. Based on the CDR3 plus reference TRBV5-1 and TRBJ1-5, the full variable domain is KAGVTQTPRYLIKTRGQQVTLSCSPISGHRSVSWYQQTPGQGLQFLFEYFSETQRNKGNFPGRFSGRQFSNSRSEMNVSTLELGDSALYLCASSLEGLSNQPQHFGDGTRLSIL.

With regard to this clonotype: A much larger clone differs from this one at a single base, so this may be a read error. J is TRBJ2-7 and V is TRBV9; 11 nucleotides line up with TRBD2. Per the germline V gene, CDR1 is SGDLS and CDR2 is YYNGEE. The CDR3 length is 15 residues. CDR3 in amino acids: CASSTAGTSGLKHYF. CDR3 bases: TGTGCCAGCAGCACCGCCGGGACTAGCGGTTTGAAGCACTACTTC.